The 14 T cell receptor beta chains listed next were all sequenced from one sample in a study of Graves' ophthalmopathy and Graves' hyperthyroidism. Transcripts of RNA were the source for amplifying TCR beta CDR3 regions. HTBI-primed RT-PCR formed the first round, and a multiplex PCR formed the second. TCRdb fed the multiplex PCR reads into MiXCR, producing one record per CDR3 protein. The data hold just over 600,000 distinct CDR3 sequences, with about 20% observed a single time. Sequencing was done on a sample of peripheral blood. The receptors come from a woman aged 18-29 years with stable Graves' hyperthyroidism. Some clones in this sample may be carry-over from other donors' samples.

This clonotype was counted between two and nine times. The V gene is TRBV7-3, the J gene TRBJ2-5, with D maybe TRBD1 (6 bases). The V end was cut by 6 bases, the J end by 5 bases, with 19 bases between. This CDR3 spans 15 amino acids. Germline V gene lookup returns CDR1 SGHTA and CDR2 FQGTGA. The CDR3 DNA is TGTGCCAGCAGGACAGGAATGCCCCGCGGGGAGACCCAGTACTTC. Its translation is CASRTGMPRGETQYF.

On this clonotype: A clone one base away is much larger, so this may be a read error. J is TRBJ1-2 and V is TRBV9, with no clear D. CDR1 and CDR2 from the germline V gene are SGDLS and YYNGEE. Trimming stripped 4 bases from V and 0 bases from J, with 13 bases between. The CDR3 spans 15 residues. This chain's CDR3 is CASSRGRASNYGYTF. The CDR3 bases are TGTGCCAGCAGCCGGGGAAGGGCGTCTAACTATGGCTACACCTTC.

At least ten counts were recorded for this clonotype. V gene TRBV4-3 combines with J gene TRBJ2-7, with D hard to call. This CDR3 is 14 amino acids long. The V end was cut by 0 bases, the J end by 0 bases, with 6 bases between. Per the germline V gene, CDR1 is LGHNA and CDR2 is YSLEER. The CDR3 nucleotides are TGCGCCAGCAGCCAAGAACTGAGCTCCTACGAGCAGTACTTC. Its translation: CASSQELSSYEQYF.

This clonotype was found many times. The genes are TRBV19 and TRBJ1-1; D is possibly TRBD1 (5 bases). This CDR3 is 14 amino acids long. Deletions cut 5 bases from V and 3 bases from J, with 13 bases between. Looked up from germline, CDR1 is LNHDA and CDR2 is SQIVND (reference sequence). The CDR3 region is CASSVGVQDTEAFF. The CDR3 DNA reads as TGTGCCAGTAGTGTGGGGGTCCAAGACACTGAAGCTTTCTTT.

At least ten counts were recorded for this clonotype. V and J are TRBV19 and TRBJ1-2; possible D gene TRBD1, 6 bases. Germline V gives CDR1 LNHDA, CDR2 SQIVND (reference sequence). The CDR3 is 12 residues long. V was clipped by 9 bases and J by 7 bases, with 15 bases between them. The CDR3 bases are TGTGCCAGCACAACAGGGATCGGTGGCTACACCTTC. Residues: CASTTGIGGYTF.

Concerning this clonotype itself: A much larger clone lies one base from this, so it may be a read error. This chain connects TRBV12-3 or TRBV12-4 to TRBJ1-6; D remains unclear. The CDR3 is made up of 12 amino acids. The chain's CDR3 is CASRMPTSHLHF. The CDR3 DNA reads TGTGCCAGCCGGATGCCCACTTCACACCTCCACTTT.

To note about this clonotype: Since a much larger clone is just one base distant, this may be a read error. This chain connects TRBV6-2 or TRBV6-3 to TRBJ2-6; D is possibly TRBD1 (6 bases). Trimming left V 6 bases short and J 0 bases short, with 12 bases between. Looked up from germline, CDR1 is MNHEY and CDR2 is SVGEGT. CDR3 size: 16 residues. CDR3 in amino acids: CASSKPGDSGANVLTF. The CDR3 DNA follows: TGTGCCAGCAGCAAGCCAGGGGACTCTGGGGCCAACGTCCTGACTTTC.

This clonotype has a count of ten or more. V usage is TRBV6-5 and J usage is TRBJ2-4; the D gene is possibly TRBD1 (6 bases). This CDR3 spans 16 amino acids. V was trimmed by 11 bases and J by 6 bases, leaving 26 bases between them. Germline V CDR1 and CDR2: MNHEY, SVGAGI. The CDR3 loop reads CAVRLTPPDSRNIQYF. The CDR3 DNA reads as TGTGCCGTGAGACTGACCCCCCCGGACAGCCGAAACATTCAGTACTTC.

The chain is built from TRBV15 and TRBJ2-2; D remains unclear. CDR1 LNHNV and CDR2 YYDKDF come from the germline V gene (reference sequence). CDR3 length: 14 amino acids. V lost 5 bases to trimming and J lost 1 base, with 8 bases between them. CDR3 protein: CATSPRGNTGELFF. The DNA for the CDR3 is TGTGCCACCAGCCCTCGCGGGAACACCGGGGAGCTGTTTTTT.

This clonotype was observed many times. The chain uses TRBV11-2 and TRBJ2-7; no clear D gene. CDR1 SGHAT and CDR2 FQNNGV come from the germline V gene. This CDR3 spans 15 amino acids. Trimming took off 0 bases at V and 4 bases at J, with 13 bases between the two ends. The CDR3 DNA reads TGTGCCAGCAGCTTAGAATGGGGTGTTGGTTACGAGCAGTACTTC. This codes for CASSLEWGVGYEQYF.

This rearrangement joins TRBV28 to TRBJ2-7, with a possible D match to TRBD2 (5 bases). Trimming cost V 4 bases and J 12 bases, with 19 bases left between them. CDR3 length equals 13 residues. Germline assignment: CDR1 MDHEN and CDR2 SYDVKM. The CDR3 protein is CASSSGDASVLYF. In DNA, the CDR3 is TGTGCCAGCAGTTCCGGGGATGCGTCGGTGCTGTACTTC.

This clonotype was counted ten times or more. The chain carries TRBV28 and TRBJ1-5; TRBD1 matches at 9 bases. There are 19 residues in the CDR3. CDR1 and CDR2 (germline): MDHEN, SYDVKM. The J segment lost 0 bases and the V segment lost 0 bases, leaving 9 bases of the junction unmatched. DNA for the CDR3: TGTGCCAGCAGTTTATGGCAGGGGACAGGGAAGTATAGCAATCAGCCCCAGCATTTT. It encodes CASSLWQGTGKYSNQPQHF.

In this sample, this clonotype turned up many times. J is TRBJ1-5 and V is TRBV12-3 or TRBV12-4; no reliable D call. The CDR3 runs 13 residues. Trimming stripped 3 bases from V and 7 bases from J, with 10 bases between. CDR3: CASSFSPEQPQHF. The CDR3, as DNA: TGTGCCAGCAGTTTTAGTCCAGAACAGCCCCAGCATTTT.

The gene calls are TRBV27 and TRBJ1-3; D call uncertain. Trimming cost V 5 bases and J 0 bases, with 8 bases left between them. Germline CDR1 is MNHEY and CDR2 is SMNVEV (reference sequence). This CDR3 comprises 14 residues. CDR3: CASSPQISGNTIYF. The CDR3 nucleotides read TGTGCCAGCAGTCCGCAGATCTCTGGAAACACCATATATTTT.